Each of the 32 T cell receptor beta chains below was sequenced from the same sample in a study of memory CD8 T cells in hepatitis C reinfection. The repertoire was sequenced with immunoSEQ multiplex PCR; TCRdb's copy has only in-frame clones and lacks some. The data hold approximately 46,000 clones, with 75% to 90% observed a single time. Time point reported: late/post reinfection, 12 to 24 weeks after detection. No in vitro expansion preceded TCR sequencing of the sorted cells. The sample comprised naive CD8+ T cells sorted from blood. The receptor source for this set is a man aged 18 to 30 with hepatitis C virus infection.

The chain links TRBV6-5 to TRBJ1-3; D might be TRBD1 (6 bases). Germline V gene sequence: CDR1 MNHEY, CDR2 SVGAGI. With 5 bases removed from V and 12 bases from J, the gap between germline ends came to 14 bases. This CDR3 contains 12 residues. CDR3 nucleotides: TGTGCCAGCAGTGCACCAGGGGCTTTCATATATTTT. The encoded protein is CASSAPGAFIYF.

This clone was recorded a few times. This sequence joins TRBV6-1 and TRBJ1-6, with unresolved D. The ends were cut back, 2 bases at V and 8 bases at J, with 16 bases in the middle. The CDR3 is 16 residues long. CDR1 MNHNS and CDR2 SASEGT come from the germline V gene. CDR3 protein: CASSESEVRMHSPLHF. The CDR3, as DNA: TGTGCCAGCAGTGAATCGGAGGTCCGAATGCATTCACCCCTCCACTTT.

The chain is built from TRBV5-1 and TRBJ2-5, with 15 positions matching TRBD2. This CDR3 comprises 15 residues. The V segment lost 0 bases and the J segment 7 bases; nucleotides outside the gene matches: 1. From germline, CDR1 is SGHRS and CDR2 YFSETQ. CDR3 sequence reads: CASSLEGLAGGTQYF. Written as DNA, the CDR3 is TGCGCCAGCAGCTTGGAGGGACTAGCGGGAGGGACCCAGTACTTC.

This clone was seen a single time. The V and J genes are TRBV19 and TRBJ2-2; 8 nucleotides line up with TRBD1. V shed 7 bases, J shed 8 bases, and the junction held 12 bases outside the gene matches. Germline-derived CDR1 and CDR2 are LNHDA and SQIVND (reference sequence). The CDR3 is 15 residues long. The CDR3 here is CASIYGQGALGELFF. The CDR3 DNA reads TGTGCCAGTATTTACGGACAGGGCGCTTTAGGGGAGCTGTTTTTT.

The rearrangement uses TRBV7-9 and TRBJ1-6, with D tentatively TRBD1 (6 bases). The CDR3 runs to 16 residues. Germline V CDR1 and CDR2: SEHNR, FQNEAQ (reference sequence). V lost 3 bases and J lost 0, with 9 bases in between. The CDR3 bases are TGTGCCAGCAGCTTGGCGGACAGCTCCTATAATTCACCCCTCCACTTT. This translates into CASSLADSSYNSPLHF.

CDR3 protein: CASSFRRELYEQYF. CDR3 nucleotide sequence: TGTGCCAGCAGTTTCCGCAGGGAACTATACGAGCAGTACTTC. This rearrangement joins TRBV28 to TRBJ2-7, with D perhaps TRBD1 (5 bases). V was shortened by 3 bases and J by 4 bases, with 13 bases between the two germline ends. The CDR3 totals 14 residues. Germline CDR1 reads MDHEN; CDR2 reads SYDVKM.

This clone has just one count. The chain combines TRBV13 with TRBJ2-2; 11 bases are shared with TRBD2. CDR1 and CDR2 (germline): PRHDT, FYEKMQ (reference sequence). This CDR3 comprises 15 residues. Unmatched junction bases numbered 3, after V lost 4 bases and J lost 5 bases. DNA of the CDR3: TGTGCCAGCAGCTCAGGACTAGCGGGTACCGGGGAGCTGTTTTTT. Amino acid sequence: CASSSGLAGTGELFF.

Points on this clone: At one boundary the junction diverges from the germline segment, which might be a read error. V is TRBV7-7 and J is TRBJ2-1; 9 bases agree with TRBD2. CDR1 and CDR2 (germline): SSHAT, FNYEAQ (reference sequence). The CDR3 spans 17 residues. CDR3: CASSPKAGLALNNEQFF. In DNA form, the CDR3 reads TGTGCTAGCAGCCCAAAGGCGGGACTAGCTTTGAACAATGAGCAGTTCTTC. The full variable domain, with the rest looked up from reference TRBV7-7 and TRBJ2-1, is GAGVSQSPRYKVTKRGQDVTLRCDPISSHATLYWYQQALGQGPEFLTYFNYEAQPDKSGLPSDRFSAERPEGSISTLTIQRTEQRDSAMYRCASSPKAGLALNNEQFFGPGTRLTVL.

A few counts support this clone. V is TRBV6-1 and J is TRBJ2-6, with D possibly being TRBD1 (6 bases). Looked up from germline, CDR1 is MNHNS and CDR2 is SASEGT. V lost 0 bases, J lost 2 bases, and 17 bases lay in between. CDR3 size: 19 residues. The CDR3 DNA is TGTGCCAGCAGTGAAGCCATCAGACAGGATTTGGCTGGGGCCAACGTCCTGACTTTC. Its protein is CASSEAIRQDLAGANVLTF.

The J gene is TRBJ1-6, the V gene TRBV6-6, with 8 nucleotides matching TRBD1. Germline V CDR1 and CDR2: MNHNY, SVGAGI (reference sequence). Trimming took 0 bases from V and 7 from J; bases not matched to a gene: 2. The CDR3 sequence is 15 residues long. In DNA form, the CDR3 reads TGTGCCAGCAGTTACTCCCGGGACAGGAATTCACCCCTCCACTTT. It yields the protein CASSYSRDRNSPLHF.

This clone occurred once. The chain carries TRBV5-5 and TRBJ1-1, with a tentative D call TRBD1 (6 bases). The V end lost 2 bases, the J end lost 6 bases, and 14 bases lay between the germline ends. Germline assignment: CDR1 SGHKS and CDR2 YYEKEE (reference sequence). The CDR3 consists of 14 residues. The CDR3 DNA reads TGTGCCAGCAGCTTTGGACCAACAGGGTCTGAAGCTTTCTTT. Protein product: CASSFGPTGSEAFF. The full variable domain, in which reference TRBV5-5 and TRBJ1-1 provide the parts outside the CDR3, is DAGVTQSPTHLIKTRGQQVTLRCSPISGHKSVSWYQQVLGQGPQFIFQYYEKEERGRGNFPDRFSARQFPNYSSELNVNALLLGDSALYLCASSFGPTGSEAFFGQGTRLTVV.

This clone was recorded only once. The chain employs TRBV11-2 and TRBJ2-5, with D hard to call. CDR1 SGHAT and CDR2 FQNNGV come from the germline V gene. V lost 3 bases and J 4 bases, leaving 6 bases between the germline ends. The CDR3 has 12 residues. The CDR3: CASSFLGETQYF. The CDR3 DNA reads as TGTGCCAGCAGCTTTCTAGGAGAGACCCAGTACTTC.

V gene TRBV19 combines with J gene TRBJ2-1; 7 bases are a match to TRBD2. Germline V gene lookup returns CDR1 LNHDA and CDR2 SQIVND (reference sequence). V shed 2 bases and J 1 base; nucleotides not matched to a gene: 2. This CDR3 contains 15 residues. Here the CDR3 DNA reads TGTGCCAGTAGTATAACGCGGGAGTCCTACAATGAGCAGTTCTTC. It specifies CASSITRESYNEQFF.

This rearrangement joins TRBV30 to TRBJ2-2; 7 bases are a match to TRBD2. Germline values: CDR1 GTSNPN, CDR2 SVGIG (reference sequence). The CDR3 sequence is 15 residues long. Trimming removed 7 bases from V and 4 bases from J; junction bases left unmatched: 12. This chain's CDR3 is CASSWGGLSTGELFF. The CDR3 region has the DNA TGTGCCTCCTCATGGGGGGGGTTGAGCACCGGGGAGCTGTTTTTT.

This rearrangement joins TRBV28 to TRBJ2-7, with TRBD2 identical over 9 bases. This CDR3 is built from 15 residues. Trimming at V came to 4 bases and at J to 7 bases, leaving 11 bases not matched to a gene. The germline gives CDR1 MDHEN, CDR2 SYDVKM. This CDR3 is CASSSRREGVKEQYF. CDR3 bases: TGTGCCAGCAGTTCCCGGCGGGAGGGGGTGAAGGAGCAGTACTTC.

V usage is TRBV5-4 and J usage is TRBJ2-5; 9 bases are shared with TRBD1. The DNA end lines up better with TRBJ2-7; the J call may be wrong. Germline values: CDR1 SGHNT, CDR2 YYREEE (reference sequence). CDR3 length equals 15 residues. The CDR3 sequence: CASSPGTGPNYEQYF. CDR3 DNA: TGTGCCAGCAGCCCCGGGACAGGGCCGAACTACGAGCAGTACTTC.

The chain is built from TRBV2 and TRBJ2-7; TRBD1 agrees at 7 bases. The V and J ends lost 6 bases and 4 bases, in that order; junction bases with no gene match: 15. In germline, CDR1 is SNHLY, CDR2 FYNNEI. The CDR3 extends over 16 amino acids. The CDR3, as DNA: TGTGCCAGCAGACCGGGACAGAACTCCTTTGAATACGAGCAGTACTTC. Translated, it gives CASRPGQNSFEYEQYF.

The chain is built from TRBV29-1 and TRBJ2-1; D is undetermined. Between the trimmed V and J ends, which lost 0 bases and 6 bases, there was a span of 9 bases. In germline, CDR1 is SQVTM, CDR2 ANQGSEA. CDR3 length: 13 amino acids. In DNA, the CDR3 is TGCAGCGTTGAAGATTTGACTTCCAATGAGCAGTTCTTC. Amino acid sequence: CSVEDLTSNEQFF.

This clone is deemed medium-sized (0.01 to 0.1%). The genes are TRBV7-9 and TRBJ2-1, with D perhaps TRBD1 (6 bases). V was pared by 4 bases and J by 9 bases, with 16 bases between. Germline CDR1 and CDR2: SEHNR and FQNEAQ (reference sequence). The CDR3 extends over 14 amino acids. The CDR3 region is CASSSDSYGFEQFF. The CDR3 coding sequence is TGTGCCAGCAGCTCGGACAGTTACGGGTTTGAGCAGTTCTTC.

The rearrangement joins TRBV6-5 to TRBJ1-6; perhaps TRBD1 as D (5 bases). The CDR3 consists of 15 residues. V was shortened by 1 base and J by 8 bases, with 12 bases between the two germline ends. The germline CDR1 and CDR2 sequences are MNHEY and SVGAGI. CDR3 loop: CASSYFQGSHSPLHF. CDR3 coding DNA: TGTGCCAGCAGTTACTTCCAGGGTAGTCATTCACCCCTCCACTTT.

J is TRBJ1-5 and V is TRBV6-1; D might be TRBD1 (6 bases). Deletions cut 5 bases from V and 2 bases from J, with 13 bases between. Germline CDR1 reads MNHNS; CDR2 reads SASEGT. This CDR3 has 15 amino acids. CDR3 protein: CASSQGILGNQPQHF. Written as DNA, the CDR3 is TGTGCCAGCAGTCAGGGGATACTCGGCAATCAGCCCCAGCATTTT.

This clone was seen only once. The chain links TRBV10-1 to TRBJ2-3, with D perhaps matching TRBD2 (5 bases). The CDR3 sequence is 13 residues long. Trimming cost V 4 bases and J 5 bases, with 10 bases left between them. CDR1 and CDR2 from the germline V gene are WNHNN and SYGVQD (reference sequence). CDR3 sequence: CASSAAAGDTQYF. In DNA form, the CDR3 reads TGCGCCAGCAGTGCAGCGGCGGGAGATACGCAGTATTTT.

A note on this clone: In the same sample, other DNA sequences code for this CDR3. The chain carries TRBV10-3 and TRBJ1-5; D ambiguous. Trimming took 10 bases from V and 0 from J, leaving 7 bases between them. The CDR3 contains 12 residues. Per the germline V gene, CDR1 is ENHRY and CDR2 is SYGVKD. CDR3 sequence: CARLFSNQPQHF. Here the CDR3 DNA reads TGTGCCAGACTGTTTAGCAATCAGCCCCAGCATTTT.

J is TRBJ1-5 and V is TRBV7-2; D unresolved. Deletions cut 1 base from V and 2 bases from J, with 12 bases between. Per germline, CDR1 SGHTA and CDR2 FQGNSA. CDR3 size: 16 residues. The CDR3 DNA reads as TGTGCCAGCAGCTTAGGCCCTACCGGTGGCAATCAGCCCCAGCATTTT. Its translation: CASSLGPTGGNQPQHF. Looking up the rest from reference TRBV7-2 and TRBJ1-5 gives the full variable domain: GAGVSQSPSNKVTEKGKDVELRCDPISGHTALYWYRQSLGQGLEFLIYFQGNSAPDKSGLPSDRFSAERTGGSVSTLTIQRTQQEDSAVYLCASSLGPTGGNQPQHFGDGTRLSIL.

The J gene is TRBJ2-1, the V gene TRBV30; 7 positions agree with TRBD2. V lost 0 bases and J lost 4; bases outside the gene matches: 6. Germline loops: CDR1 GTSNPN, CDR2 SVGIG (reference sequence). CDR3 size: 15 residues. Written as DNA, the CDR3 is TGTGCCTGGAGTGTGGGGGGGACCCCTTACAATGAGCAGTTCTTC. Translating gives CAWSVGGTPYNEQFF.

The chain couples TRBV4-2 to TRBJ2-7; TRBD1 is a possible D gene (5 bases). The CDR3 is 16 amino acids. Between the trimmed V and J ends, which lost 4 bases and 3 bases, there was a span of 19 bases. Per the germline V gene, CDR1 is LGHNA and CDR2 is YNFKEQ. CDR3 in amino acids: CASSPESAEDSYEQYF. CDR3 nucleotide sequence: TGTGCCAGCAGCCCCGAGAGCGCGGAAGACAGCTACGAGCAGTACTTC.

The V gene is TRBV6-5, the J gene TRBJ2-2, with D maybe TRBD1 (8 bases). The CDR3 extends over 15 amino acids. Germline V gene sequence: CDR1 MNHEY, CDR2 SVGAGI. V was clipped by 6 bases and J by 4 bases, with 15 bases between them. The CDR3 protein is CASRLTGGATGELFF. The CDR3 nucleotides read TGTGCCAGCAGACTAACAGGGGGGGCCACCGGGGAGCTGTTTTTT.

This chain uses TRBV6-5 with TRBJ2-7; 8 bases fit TRBD1. The germline V gene encodes CDR1 MNHEY and CDR2 SVGAGI. The V gene end was trimmed by 5 bases and the J gene end by 2 bases; junction bases not matched to a gene: 8. This CDR3 contains 15 residues. CDR3 in amino acids: CASSSGQGSAYEQYF. The CDR3, as DNA: TGTGCCAGCAGTAGTGGACAGGGTAGCGCCTACGAGCAGTACTTC.

V and J are TRBV7-3 and TRBJ2-5; TRBD2 matches 10 bases. Germline V gene sequence: CDR1 SGHTA, CDR2 FQGTGA. The junction had 6 bases not matched to a gene; V was cut back by 3 bases and J by 5 bases. The CDR3 spans 15 residues. The CDR3 region is CASSFGLAGAETQYF. As DNA, the CDR3 is TGTGCCAGCAGCTTCGGGCTAGCGGGAGCGGAGACCCAGTACTTC.

The chain recombines TRBV15 with TRBJ2-2; D perhaps matches TRBD2 (6 bases). There are 15 residues in the CDR3. V was clipped by 1 base and J by 6 bases, with 12 bases between them. The germline V gene encodes CDR1 LNHNV and CDR2 YYDKDF (reference sequence). The CDR3 coding sequence is TGTGCCACCAGCAGAGCGTGGGGGGACTCCGGGGAGCTGTTTTTT. It yields the protein CATSRAWGDSGELFF.

This chain connects TRBV7-9 to TRBJ2-5; D is unclear. Deletions cut 5 bases from V and 1 base from J, with 8 bases between. CDR3 size: 13 residues. CDR1 is SEHNR and CDR2 is FQNEAQ in the germline V gene (reference sequence). The CDR3 is CASSPRGQETQYF. Here the CDR3 DNA reads TGTGCCAGCAGCCCCCGAGGCCAAGAGACCCAGTACTTC.

V and J are TRBV30 and TRBJ1-4, with 7 bases that match TRBD1. Germline CDR1 and CDR2: GTSNPN and SVGIG (reference sequence). There are 12 residues in the CDR3. V lost 8 bases and J lost 4; bases outside the gene matches: 4. CDR3 sequence (DNA): TGTGCCGGACAGGAGTATAATGAAAAACTGTTTTTT. It codes for CAGQEYNEKLFF. The entire variable domain, with the rest obtained from reference TRBV30 and TRBJ1-4, is as follows: SQTIHQWPATLVQPVGSPLSLECTVEGTSNPNLYWYRQAAGRGLQLLFYSVGIGQISSEVPQNLSASRPQDRQFILSSKKLLLSDSGFYLCAGQEYNEKLFFGSGTQLSVL.